This passage covers 29 T cell receptor beta chains from one sample sequenced in a study of T cell clones after liver transplantation. Sequencing was performed with immunoSEQ multiplex PCR; in TCRdb, only in-frame clones are kept and a portion is missing. The sample contains 65,000 to 80,000 clones, approximately 87% of which appear only once. Here the sequenced sample was CD4+ T cells from blood, taken at the 22-month timepoint. These receptors all stem from a human patient who received a liver transplant. The graft donor may be the source of some T cells.

The chain links TRBV6-1 to TRBJ2-7, with 9 bases matching TRBD1. The CDR3 runs 18 residues. Germline V CDR1 and CDR2: MNHNS, SASEGT. The V segment lost 3 bases and the J segment 1 base; nucleotides outside the gene matches: 13. The CDR3 DNA sequence: TGTGCCAGCAGTGACGCATCCCAATCGGGACAGGGATCCTACGAGCAGTACTTC. Translated: CASSDASQSGQGSYEQYF.

V usage is TRBV5-6 and J usage is TRBJ2-2; TRBD1 is a possible D gene (5 bases). Germline CDR1 SGHDT, CDR2 YYEEEE. The V gene lost 3 bases and the J gene lost 7 bases, with 10 bases spanning the gap. The CDR3 is 13 amino acids. CDR3 coding DNA: TGTGCCAGCAGCTCATTCAGGGTCGGGGAGCTGTTTTTT. Amino acids: CASSSFRVGELFF.

The rearrangement links TRBV5-6 to TRBJ2-1, with D perhaps TRBD1 (5 bases). The CDR3 is 15 residues long. Germline loops: CDR1 SGHDT, CDR2 YYEEEE. V was trimmed by 0 bases and J by 3 bases, leaving 10 bases between them. CDR3: CASSLAAGIYNEQFF. DNA of the CDR3: TGTGCCAGCAGCTTGGCCGCAGGGATCTACAATGAGCAGTTCTTC.

This clone was recorded only once. This chain uses TRBV5-4 with TRBJ1-2; D is perhaps TRBD1 (5 bases). Trimming stripped 3 bases from V and 3 bases from J, with 15 bases between. Germline assignment: CDR1 SGHNT and CDR2 YYREEE (reference sequence). There are 15 residues in the CDR3. The CDR3 reads CASSSGDQRDYGYTF. The CDR3, as DNA: TGTGCCAGCAGCTCTGGGGACCAGCGGGACTATGGCTACACCTTC. The entire variable domain, with the rest obtained from reference TRBV5-4 and TRBJ1-2, is as follows: ETGVTQSPTHLIKTRGQQVTLRCSSQSGHNTVSWYQQALGQGPQFIFQYYREEENGRGNFPPRFSGLQFPNYSSELNVNALELDDSALYLCASSSGDQRDYGYTFGSGTRLTVV.

This sequence joins TRBV6-1 and TRBJ2-5; 7 bases align to TRBD1. The germline V gene has CDR1 MNHNS and CDR2 SASEGT. The CDR3 consists of 16 residues. V was clipped by 4 bases and J by 2 bases; unmatched bases: 10. The CDR3 spells CASSGARDRHQETQYF. DNA for the CDR3: TGTGCCAGCAGTGGAGCCCGGGACAGACATCAAGAGACCCAGTACTTC.

The sample holds a few counts of this clone. This chain uses TRBV27 with TRBJ2-1; 11 bases line up with TRBD2. Germline CDR1 and CDR2: MNHEY and SMNVEV (reference sequence). J lost 6 bases, V lost 8 bases, and 9 bases had no gene match. This CDR3 comprises 15 residues. The CDR3 sequence is CASGELAGDGNEQFF. CDR3 coding DNA: TGTGCCAGCGGGGAACTAGCGGGAGACGGCAATGAGCAGTTCTTC.

This chain links TRBV4-1 with TRBJ2-7; TRBD2 aligns across 14 bases. The CDR3 sequence is 16 residues long. Germline CDR1 and CDR2: MGHRA and YSYEKL. The V gene end was trimmed by 4 bases and the J gene end by 7 bases; junction bases not matched to a gene: 9. The CDR3, as DNA: TGCGCCAGCAGCCGAGTTCTGACTAGCGGGGGGGGAGAGCAGTACTTC. Protein product: CASSRVLTSGGGEQYF.

V is TRBV19 and J is TRBJ1-1, with D possibly TRBD1 on 5 matching bases. This CDR3 is built from 13 residues. Trimming removed 8 bases at V and 3 bases at J, with 13 bases between. CDR1 is LNHDA and CDR2 is SQIVND in the germline V gene (reference sequence). In DNA, the CDR3 is TGTGCCAGTTCTAATCAAGGGGACACTGAAGCTTTCTTT. Residues: CASSNQGDTEAFF.

This sequence joins TRBV2 and TRBJ1-5; the match to TRBD1 covers 9 bases. The CDR3 loop spans 13 amino acids. Germline-derived CDR1 and CDR2 are SNHLY and FYNNEI. V was clipped by 4 bases and J by 5 bases; unmatched bases: 0. In DNA, the CDR3 is TGTGCCAGCAGTGGGACAGGGGATCAGCCCCAGCATTTT. It is translated as CASSGTGDQPQHF.

This chain uses TRBV6-5 with TRBJ1-2; D gene ambiguous. Trimming took off 0 bases at V and 4 bases at J, with 9 bases between the two ends. This CDR3 has 14 amino acids. Looked up from germline, CDR1 is MNHEY and CDR2 is SVGAGI. The CDR3 DNA reads as TGTGCCAGCAGTTACTCGGCAGGAGCCTATGGCTACACCTTC. Translated, it gives CASSYSAGAYGYTF.

The chain carries TRBV7-3 and TRBJ1-2, with 8 bases aligning to TRBD1. Losses at the gene ends were 5 bases for V and 2 bases for J; bases not matched to a gene: 4. Germline V lookup: CDR1 SGHTA, CDR2 FQGTGA. The CDR3 covers 14 residues. In DNA form, the CDR3 reads TGTGCCAGCAGCCCGGGACAGGAGAACTATGGCTACACCTTC. The encoded protein is CASSPGQENYGYTF.

The CDR3 DNA sequence: TGTGCCAGCAGTCATCGAACGGGAGGGTACAATGAGCAGTTCTTC. It specifies CASSHRTGGYNEQFF. The chain uses TRBV7-2 and TRBJ2-1, with 8 bases aligning to TRBD2. The ends lost 6 bases at V and 4 bases at J; junction bases unmatched: 8. CDR1 is SGHTA, CDR2 FQGNSA, per germline. The CDR3 runs to 15 residues. Combining the CDR3 with reference TRBV7-2 and TRBJ2-1 gives the whole variable domain GAGVSQSPSNKVTEKGKDVELRCDPISGHTALYWYRQSLGQGLEFLIYFQGNSAPDKSGLPSDRFSAERTGGSVSTLTIQRTQQEDSAVYLCASSHRTGGYNEQFFGPGTRLTVL.

V usage is TRBV28 and J usage is TRBJ2-5, with 9 bases that match TRBD2. V shed 4 bases and J 2 bases; nucleotides not matched to a gene: 5. CDR1 is MDHEN, CDR2 SYDVKM, per germline. The CDR3 length is 15 residues. As DNA, the CDR3 is TGTGCCAGCAGTTCCCTAGCGGGGCCACAAGAGACCCAGTACTTC. Its protein product is CASSSLAGPQETQYF.

This clone was seen more than once but under ten times. The CDR3: CASSENDYGYTF. The CDR3 DNA sequence: TGTGCCAGCAGTGAAAACGACTATGGCTACACCTTC. The J gene is TRBJ1-2, the V gene TRBV25-1; the D is unclear. This CDR3 contains 12 residues. Germline values: CDR1 MGHDK, CDR2 SYGVNS. The ends were cut back, 2 bases at V and 3 bases at J, with 4 bases in the middle.

J is TRBJ2-7 and V is TRBV7-2; D is perhaps TRBD2 (5 bases). This CDR3 has 15 amino acids. V was shortened by 2 bases and J by 3 bases, with 14 bases between the two germline ends. Germline V CDR1 and CDR2: SGHTA, FQGNSA. The CDR3 region is CASSLRGARYYEQYF. For the CDR3, the DNA is TGTGCCAGCAGCTTACGGGGAGCTCGTTACTACGAGCAGTACTTC.

The chain combines TRBV7-8 with TRBJ1-5; 7 bases are shared with TRBD1. The V segment lost 5 bases and the J segment 2 bases; nucleotides outside the gene matches: 6. The CDR3 spans 15 residues. The germline V gene has CDR1 SGHVS and CDR2 FQNEAQ. The CDR3, as DNA: TGTGCCAGCAGCGGAGCTCAGGGGGGCAATCAGCCCCAGCATTTT. Translating gives CASSGAQGGNQPQHF.

CDR3 protein: CASSLRRGLNYGYTF. DNA of the CDR3: TGCGCCAGCAGCTTGCGTAGGGGGCTAAACTATGGCTACACCTTC. J is TRBJ1-2 and V is TRBV5-1; 7 nucleotides align to TRBD1. CDR3 length: 15 residues. The V and J ends lost 1 base and 2 bases, in that order; junction bases with no gene match: 5. Germline V gene lookup returns CDR1 SGHRS and CDR2 YFSETQ.

CDR3 in amino acids: CASSIAPGRTGELFF. Here the CDR3 DNA reads TGTGCCAGTAGTATAGCTCCGGGGCGCACCGGGGAGCTGTTTTTT. The chain recombines TRBV19 with TRBJ2-2; D is perhaps TRBD1 or TRBD2 (5 bases each). Germline CDR1 reads LNHDA; CDR2 reads SQIVND (reference sequence). Trimming cost V 1 base and J 4 bases, with 10 bases left between them. The CDR3 sequence is 15 residues long.

This clone occurred once. The rearrangement links TRBV6-5 to TRBJ1-5; D gene unclear. Trimming stripped 6 bases from V and 4 bases from J, with 13 bases between. The germline V gene has CDR1 MNHEY and CDR2 SVGAGI. The length of the CDR3 is 14 residues. Here the CDR3 reads CASSLRGANQPQHF. The CDR3 DNA reads as TGTGCCAGCAGCCTACGGGGAGCTAATCAGCCCCAGCATTTT.

The J gene is TRBJ2-5, the V gene TRBV18, with 11 nucleotides matching TRBD2. V shed 3 bases, J shed 5 bases, and the junction held 5 bases outside the gene matches. Germline V gives CDR1 KGHSH, CDR2 LQKENI. CDR3 size: 15 residues. This chain's CDR3 is CASSPRTSGWETQYF. In nucleotides, the CDR3 is TGTGCCAGCTCACCGCGGACTAGCGGGTGGGAGACCCAGTACTTC.

This clone has only one observation. The chain combines TRBV29-1 with TRBJ2-1; D gene unclear. Trimming shortened V by 2 bases and J by 4 bases, and 12 bases separated the two germline ends. The V gene's germline CDR1 is SQVTM and CDR2 ANQGSEA. There are 14 residues in the CDR3. CDR3 coding DNA: TGCAGCGTTGAAAGGCTCCCCAAGTACAATGAGCAGTTCTTC. Translation gives CSVERLPKYNEQFF.

The chain recombines TRBV19 with TRBJ2-2; a possible D gene is TRBD1 (5 bases). With 4 bases removed from V and 3 bases from J, the gap between germline ends came to 15 bases. This CDR3 region has 16 residues. Per the germline V gene, CDR1 is LNHDA and CDR2 is SQIVND (reference sequence). CDR3 amino acids: CASSTPPGLDTGELFF. The CDR3 DNA is TGTGCCAGTAGTACCCCTCCAGGGCTCGACACCGGGGAGCTGTTTTTT.

The CDR3 loop reads CARTNLTGQKTRGIQTQYF. DNA of the CDR3: TGCGCCAGGACGAACCTGACTGGGCAAAAAACGCGGGGGATTCAGACCCAGTACTTC. V and J are TRBV10-1 and TRBJ2-5, with 7 bases that match TRBD2. CDR1 and CDR2 from the germline V gene are WNHNN and SYGVQD (reference sequence). Trimming at V came to 9 bases and at J to 6 bases, leaving 28 bases not matched to a gene. The CDR3 is made up of 19 amino acids.

Worth noting for this clone: In the same sample, other DNA sequences code for this CDR3. The rearrangement uses TRBV29-1 and TRBJ2-1; TRBD2 matches at 8 bases. CDR3 length equals 15 residues. The germline V gene encodes CDR1 SQVTM and CDR2 ANQGSEA. The V and J ends lost 6 bases and 4 bases, in that order; junction bases with no gene match: 11. The CDR3 nucleotides read TGCAGCGTCCCCGTGGCGGGAGGCTCTTACAATGAGCAGTTCTTC. Its protein is CSVPVAGGSYNEQFF.

This clone was seen just once. The chain recombines TRBV28 with TRBJ2-7; no clear D. CDR3 size: 12 residues. Trimming took 7 bases from V and 4 from J, leaving 11 bases between them. CDR1 and CDR2 from the germline V gene are MDHEN and SYDVKM. This CDR3 reads CASMSSGYEQYF. In DNA form, the CDR3 reads TGTGCCAGCATGTCGAGTGGGTACGAGCAGTACTTC.

There are a few counts of this clone. V usage is TRBV7-9 and J usage is TRBJ2-5; D possibly corresponds to TRBD2 (7 bases). CDR3 length: 15 amino acids. Trimming shortened V by 5 bases and J by 4 bases, and 17 bases separated the two germline ends. From germline, CDR1 is SEHNR and CDR2 FQNEAQ (reference sequence). In DNA, the CDR3 is TGTGCCAGCAGCCCCATGGGGGGGGCTGGAGAGACCCAGTACTTC. Translated, it gives CASSPMGGAGETQYF.

In this sample, this clone turned up a few times. V usage is TRBV30 and J usage is TRBJ1-4; unclear D gene. CDR1 and CDR2 (germline): GTSNPN, SVGIG (reference sequence). The CDR3 consists of 10 residues. V dropped 8 bases and J dropped 7 bases, with 8 bases sitting between them. This chain's CDR3 is CAGSSEKLFF. CDR3 coding DNA: TGTGCCGGTTCAAGTGAAAAACTGTTTTTT. The full variable domain, completed using reference TRBV30 and TRBJ1-4, is SQTIHQWPATLVQPVGSPLSLECTVEGTSNPNLYWYRQAAGRGLQLLFYSVGIGQISSEVPQNLSASRPQDRQFILSSKKLLLSDSGFYLCAGSSEKLFFGSGTQLSVL.

The chain uses TRBV2 and TRBJ2-6; TRBD1 matches 10 bases. The CDR3 is made up of 18 amino acids. CDR1 and CDR2 (germline): SNHLY, FYNNEI. V dropped 5 bases and J dropped 2; count of bases not matched to a gene: 9. CDR3 region: CASSPDRGVLTGANVLTF. CDR3 in DNA: TGTGCCAGCAGTCCGGACAGGGGGGTACTTACTGGGGCCAACGTCCTGACTTTC. The complete variable domain, with remaining parts taken from reference TRBV2 and TRBJ2-6, reads EPEVTQTPSHQVTQMGQEVILRCVPISNHLYFYWYRQILGQKVEFLVSFYNNEISEKSEIFDDQFSVERPDGSNFTLKIRSTKLEDSAMYFCASSPDRGVLTGANVLTFGAGSRLTVL.

The V call is TRBV11-3, the J call TRBJ2-2; tentative D call: TRBD1 (6 bases). Between the trimmed V and J ends, which lost 5 bases and 7 bases, there was a span of 8 bases. CDR1 SGHNT and CDR2 YENEEA come from the germline V gene. The CDR3 extends over 12 amino acids. The DNA for the CDR3 is TGTGCCAGCAGCAGGGGGAACGGGGAGCTGTTTTTT. It is translated as CASSRGNGELFF. The full variable domain, its missing parts supplied by reference TRBV11-3 and TRBJ2-2, is EAGVVQSPRYKIIEKKQPVAFWCNPISGHNTLYWYLQNLGQGPELLIRYENEEAVDDSQLPKDRFSAERLKGVDSTLKIQPAELGDSAVYLCASSRGNGELFFGEGSRLTVL.